The rows below give T cell receptor beta chains drawn from one sample of a study of T cells in localized non-small cell lung cancer. Assay: immunoSEQ multiplex PCR; the TCRdb copy retains only in-frame clones and omits some. Here the sample spans tens of thousands of clones, 94% being singletons. This specimen consisted of peripheral blood, obtained before any cancer treatment. These receptors were obtained from a woman aged 40 to 75 with stage I lung adenocarcinoma. Both conserved end residues are part of each CDR3. A D gene is named only where the DNA matches it firmly. Only part of the rows carry a size: once, few, many, or a class if the clone is expanded.

V gene	clone size	CDR3 length	J gene	D gene	CDR3 protein	CDR3 DNA
TRBV4-3	-	13	TRBJ1-1	-	CASSQDRNTEAFF	TGCGCCAGCAGCCAAGATAGGAACACTGAAGCTTTCTTT
TRBV27	-	20	TRBJ2-2	TRBD1	CASSFGWGRGQLANTGELFF	TGTGCCAGCAGTTTTGGTTGGGGCAGGGGGCAGCTAGCGAATACCGGGGAGCTGTTTTTT
TRBV18	-	15	TRBJ1-4	TRBD1	CASSPRQGADEKLFF	TGTGCCAGCTCACCACGGCAGGGGGCGGATGAAAAACTGTTTTTT
TRBV18	-	16	TRBJ2-7	TRBD2	CASSPPRKGLPYEQYF	TGTGCCAGCTCACCACCAAGAAAGGGACTACCCTACGAGCAGTACTTC
TRBV4-1	-	17	TRBJ2-5	TRBD2	CASSQEQPAGGLGTQYF	TGCGCCAGCAGCCAAGAACAACCAGCGGGGGGCTTGGGGACCCAGTACTTC
TRBV6-5	-	16	TRBJ2-5	TRBD1	CASSSLQGASPETQYF	TGTGCCAGCAGTTCATTACAGGGGGCCAGTCCGGAGACCCAGTACTTC
TRBV12-5	-	15	TRBJ2-6	-	CASGLEGVGANVLTF	TGTGCTAGTGGTTTGGAGGGAGTTGGGGCCAACGTCCTGACTTTC
TRBV9	-	16	TRBJ2-2	-	CASSVVAEPNTGELFF	TGTGCCAGCAGCGTAGTCGCGGAGCCGAACACCGGGGAGCTGTTTTTT
TRBV27	-	15	TRBJ2-4	TRBD1	CASSWDRYHENIQYF	TGTGCCAGCAGTTGGGACAGATATCATGAAAACATTCAGTACTTC
TRBV5-4	-	15	TRBJ2-5	TRBD1	CASSQRQGARETQYF	TGTGCCAGCAGCCAAAGACAGGGGGCGAGGGAGACCCAGTACTTC
TRBV5-8	-	16	TRBJ1-2	-	CASSFDPTGEYYGYTF	TGTGCCAGCAGCTTCGATCCGACAGGAGAATACTATGGCTACACCTTC
TRBV6-1	-	14	TRBJ2-2	TRBD1	CASRDRVFTGELFF	TGTGCCAGCAGAGACAGGGTTTTTACCGGGGAGCTGTTTTTT
TRBV6-5	-	14	TRBJ2-5	TRBD2	CASRELAGQETQYF	TGTGCCAGCAGGGAACTAGCGGGGCAAGAGACCCAGTACTTC
TRBV5-8	-	16	TRBJ1-4	-	CASSPNREGSNEKLFF	TGTGCCAGCAGCCCCAACCGGGAGGGGTCTAATGAAAAACTGTTTTTT
TRBV2	-	13	TRBJ2-3	TRBD1	CASSDEQGAPGYF	TGTGCCAGCAGTGATGAACAGGGGGCGCCCGGGTATTTT
TRBV7-2	once	18	TRBJ2-2	-	CASSLGKLAGLVTGELFF	TGTGCCAGCAGCTTAGGAAAGTTGGCGGGTTTGGTGACCGGGGAGCTGTTTTTT
TRBV11-2	-	15	TRBJ1-6	-	CASSLEGGNNSPLHF	TGTGCCAGCAGCTTAGAAGGGGGAAATAATTCACCCCTCCACTTT
TRBV2	-	15	TRBJ2-7	-	CASRISQVTTYEQYF	TGTGCCAGCCGGATAAGTCAGGTCACCACCTACGAGCAGTACTTC
TRBV6-5	-	14	TRBJ2-2	TRBD2	CASRRGANTGELFF	TGTGCCAGCCGGCGGGGGGCGAACACCGGGGAGCTGTTTTTT
TRBV7-2	-	15	TRBJ2-3	-	CASSLEGVSTDTQYF	TGTGCCAGCAGCTTAGAAGGGGTCAGCACAGATACGCAGTATTTT
TRBV7-2	-	15	TRBJ2-5	TRBD2	CASSNGLAGGETQYF	TGTGCCAGCAGCAACGGACTAGCGGGGGGCGAGACCCAGTACTTC
TRBV2	-	13	TRBJ2-5	-	CASIRQGGETQYF	TGTGCCAGCATACGACAGGGAGGCGAGACCCAGTACTTC
TRBV9	-	16	TRBJ1-4	-	CASSHLPGGRSEKLFF	TGTGCCAGCAGCCACCTCCCCGGGGGGCGCTCTGAAAAACTGTTTTTT
TRBV4-1	-	13	TRBJ2-2	-	CASSQDQTGELFF	TGCGCCAGCAGCCAAGATCAGACCGGGGAGCTGTTTTTT
TRBV6-8	-	18	TRBJ1-1	-	CASSHVRTDLTVNTEAFF	TGTGCCAGCAGCCACGTTCGAACCGATTTAACAGTGAACACTGAAGCTTTCTTT
TRBV5-8	-	14	TRBJ2-5	-	CASSPEPNQETQYF	TGTGCCAGCAGCCCTGAACCGAATCAAGAGACCCAGTACTTC
TRBV19	-	17	TRBJ2-4	TRBD1	CASSPLGDRGFQNIQYF	TGTGCCAGTAGCCCCTTAGGGGACAGGGGGTTCCAAAACATTCAGTACTTC
TRBV27	once	14	TRBJ1-2	-	CASSDSHPNYGYAF	TGTGCCAGCAGTGACAGCCATCCCAACTATGGCTACGCCTTC
TRBV6-5	-	16	TRBJ1-3	-	CASSLYSPGSGNTIYF	TGTGCCAGCAGTTTATATTCTCCAGGCTCTGGAAACACCATATATTTT
TRBV5-4	-	15	TRBJ1-6	-	CASSPSSQGNSPLHF	TGTGCCAGCAGCCCTTCCTCCCAGGGTAATTCACCCCTCCACTTT
TRBV28	-	10	TRBJ1-2	-	CASSSYGYTF	TGTGCCAGCTCCTCGTATGGCTACACCTTC
TRBV7-2	-	15	TRBJ1-6	TRBD1	CASRTGSSYNSPLHF	TGTGCCAGCAGGACAGGGAGCTCCTATAATTCACCCCTCCACTTT
TRBV6-6	once	13	TRBJ2-7	-	CASSYTALYEQYF	TGTGCCAGCAGTTACACAGCACTCTACGAGCAGTACTTC
TRBV18	-	16	TRBJ2-1	TRBD2	CASSPRPGTSSNEQFF	TGTGCCAGCTCACCACGTCCCGGGACTAGCTCCAATGAGCAGTTCTTC
TRBV7-2	-	16	TRBJ1-6	-	CASSSHGHNYNSPLHF	TGTGCCAGCAGCTCACACGGACATAATTATAATTCACCCCTCCACTTT
TRBV27	once	16	TRBJ1-5	-	CASSPFGVYSNQPQHF	TGTGCCAGCAGTCCCTTTGGGGTTTATAGCAATCAGCCCCAGCATTTT
TRBV29-1	once	13	TRBJ1-3	-	CSAVPNSGNTIYF	TGCAGCGCTGTGCCAAACTCTGGAAACACCATATATTTT
TRBV5-4	-	16	TRBJ2-3	-	CASSLGPGTSTDTQYF	TGTGCCAGCAGCTTGGGACCTGGTACTAGCACAGATACGCAGTATTTT
TRBV5-8	-	16	TRBJ2-1	TRBD1	CASSFRQGWAYNEQFF	TGTGCCAGCAGCTTCCGACAGGGTTGGGCCTACAATGAGCAGTTCTTC
TRBV11-2	-	10	TRBJ2-7	-	CASSSFEQYF	TGTGCCAGCAGCTCCTTCGAGCAGTACTTC